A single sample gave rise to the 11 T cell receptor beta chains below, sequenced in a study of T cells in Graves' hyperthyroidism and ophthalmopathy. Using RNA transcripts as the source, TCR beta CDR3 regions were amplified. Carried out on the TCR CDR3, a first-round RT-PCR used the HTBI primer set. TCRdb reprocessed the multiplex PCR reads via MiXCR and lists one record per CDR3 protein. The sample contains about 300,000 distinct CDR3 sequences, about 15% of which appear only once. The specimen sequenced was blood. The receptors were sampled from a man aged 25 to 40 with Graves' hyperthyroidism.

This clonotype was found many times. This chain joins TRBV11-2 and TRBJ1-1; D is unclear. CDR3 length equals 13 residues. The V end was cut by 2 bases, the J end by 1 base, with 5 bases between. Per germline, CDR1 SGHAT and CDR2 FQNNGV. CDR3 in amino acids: CASSLRGNTEAFF. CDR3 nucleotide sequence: TGTGCCAGCAGCTTAAGAGGGAACACTGAAGCTTTCTTT.

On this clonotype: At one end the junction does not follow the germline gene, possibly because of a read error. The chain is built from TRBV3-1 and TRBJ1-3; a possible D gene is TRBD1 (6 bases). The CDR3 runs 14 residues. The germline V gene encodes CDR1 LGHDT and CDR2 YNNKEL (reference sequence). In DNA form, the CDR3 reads TGTGCCAGCAGCCAAGTACAGGGTGGAGACACCATATATTTT. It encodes CASSQVQGGDTIYF. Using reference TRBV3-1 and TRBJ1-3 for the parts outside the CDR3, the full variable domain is DTAVSQTPKYLVTQMGNDKSIKCEQNLGHDTMYWYKQDSKKFLKIMFSYNNKELIINETVPNRFSPKSPDKAHLNLHINSLELGDSAVYFCASSQVQGGDTIYFGEGSWLTVV.

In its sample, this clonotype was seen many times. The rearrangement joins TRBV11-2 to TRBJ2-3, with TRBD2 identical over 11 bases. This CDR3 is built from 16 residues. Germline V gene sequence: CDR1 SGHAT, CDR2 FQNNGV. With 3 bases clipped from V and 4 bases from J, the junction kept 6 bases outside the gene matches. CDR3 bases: TGTGCCAGCAGCTTTTGGACTAGCGGGTCCCCAGATACGCAGTATTTT. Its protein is CASSFWTSGSPDTQYF.

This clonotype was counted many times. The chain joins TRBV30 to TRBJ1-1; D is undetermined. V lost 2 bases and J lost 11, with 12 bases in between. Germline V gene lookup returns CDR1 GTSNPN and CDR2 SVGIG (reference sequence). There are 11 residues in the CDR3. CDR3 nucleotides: TGTGCCTGGAGTTCAGACTGGGCGGCTTTCTTT. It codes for CAWSSDWAAFF.

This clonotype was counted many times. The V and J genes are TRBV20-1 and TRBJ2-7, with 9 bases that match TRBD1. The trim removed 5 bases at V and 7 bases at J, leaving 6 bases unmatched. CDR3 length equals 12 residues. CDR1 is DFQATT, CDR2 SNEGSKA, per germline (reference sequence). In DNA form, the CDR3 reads TGCAGTGCTCCAACAGGGGGCAGTGAGCAGTACTTC. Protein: CSAPTGGSEQYF.

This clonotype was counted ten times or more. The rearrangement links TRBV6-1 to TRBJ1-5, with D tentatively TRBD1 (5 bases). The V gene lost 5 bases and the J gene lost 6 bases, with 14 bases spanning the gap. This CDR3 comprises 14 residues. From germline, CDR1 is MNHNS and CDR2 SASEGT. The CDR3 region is CASSLAGSPQPQHF. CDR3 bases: TGTGCCAGCAGTCTGGCAGGGTCACCTCAGCCCCAGCATTTT.

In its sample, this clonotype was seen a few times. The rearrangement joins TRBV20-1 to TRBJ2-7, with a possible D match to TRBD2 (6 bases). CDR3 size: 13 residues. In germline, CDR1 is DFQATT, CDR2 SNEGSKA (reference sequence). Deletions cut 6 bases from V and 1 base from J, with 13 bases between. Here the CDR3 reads CSARDGLSYEQYF. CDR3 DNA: TGCAGTGCGCGGGACGGCCTATCCTACGAGCAGTACTTC.

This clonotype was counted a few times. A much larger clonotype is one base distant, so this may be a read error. In DNA, the CDR3 is TGCAGTGCTAGAGATCTTCTTTCGGGACTAGCGGGCTGCGAGCAGTACTTC. Translation gives CSARDLLSGLAGCEQYF. The chain links TRBV20-1 to TRBJ2-7; 12 positions match TRBD2. With V trimmed by 0 bases and J by 6 bases, 12 bases remained unmatched. The CDR3 loop spans 17 amino acids. Germline V lookup: CDR1 DFQATT, CDR2 SNEGSKA (reference sequence).

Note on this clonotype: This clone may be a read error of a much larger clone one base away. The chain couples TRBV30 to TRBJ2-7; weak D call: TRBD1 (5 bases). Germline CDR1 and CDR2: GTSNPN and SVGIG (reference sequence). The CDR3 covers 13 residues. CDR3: CAWSVIRVGELYF. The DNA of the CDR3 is TGTGCCTGGAGTGTTATCAGGGTAGGAGAGCTGTACTTC.

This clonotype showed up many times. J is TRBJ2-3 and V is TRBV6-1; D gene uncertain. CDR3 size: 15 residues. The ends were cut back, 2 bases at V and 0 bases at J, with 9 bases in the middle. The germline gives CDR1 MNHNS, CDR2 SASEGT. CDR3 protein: CASSESSGSTDTQYF. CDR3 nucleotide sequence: TGTGCCAGCAGTGAATCGTCAGGCAGCACAGATACGCAGTATTTT.

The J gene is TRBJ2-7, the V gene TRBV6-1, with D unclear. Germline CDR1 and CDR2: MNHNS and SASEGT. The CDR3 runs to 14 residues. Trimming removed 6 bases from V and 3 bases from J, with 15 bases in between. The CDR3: CASSPLGSGYEQYF. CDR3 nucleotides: TGTGCCAGCAGCCCCCTGGGGTCGGGCTACGAGCAGTACTTC.